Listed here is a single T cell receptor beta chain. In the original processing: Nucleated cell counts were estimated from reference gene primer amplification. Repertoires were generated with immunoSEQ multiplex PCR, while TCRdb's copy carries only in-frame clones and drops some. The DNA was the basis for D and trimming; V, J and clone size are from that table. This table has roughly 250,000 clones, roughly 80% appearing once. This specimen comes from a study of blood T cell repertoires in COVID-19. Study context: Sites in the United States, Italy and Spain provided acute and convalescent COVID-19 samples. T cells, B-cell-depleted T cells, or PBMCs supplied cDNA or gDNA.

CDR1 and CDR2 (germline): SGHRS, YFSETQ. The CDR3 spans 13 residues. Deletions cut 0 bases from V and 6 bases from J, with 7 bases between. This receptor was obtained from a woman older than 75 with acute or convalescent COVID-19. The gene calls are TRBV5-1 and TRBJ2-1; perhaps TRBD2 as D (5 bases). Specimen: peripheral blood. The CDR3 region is CASSLGAGNEQFF. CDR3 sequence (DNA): TGCGCCAGCAGCTTGGGGGCGGGCAATGAGCAGTTCTTC.